Listed below are T cell receptor beta chains from one sample, sequenced in a study of blood T cell repertoires in COVID-19. Data came from immunoSEQ multiplex PCR; TCRdb stores just in-frame clones and leaves some out. Of hundreds of thousands of clones in the sample, approximately 90% were seen once. The specimen sequenced was PBMCs or T cells enriched from blood (not recorded which). The receptors were gathered from a woman aged 18-35 years who had been exposed to COVID-19. Both conserved end residues are part of each CDR3. The order of the fields is CDR3 protein, CDR3 DNA, J gene, D gene, V gene, clone size. D genes are given only for firm matches. Not all rows give a size; the values are once, few, many and, for expanded clones, a class.

CDR3 protein: CAIKASGGQRETQYF
CDR3 DNA: TGTGCCATCAAGGCTAGCGGGGGTCAGAGGGAGACCCAGTACTTC
J gene: TRBJ2-5
D gene: TRBD2
V gene: TRBV10-3
clone size: once

CDR3 protein: CASRRRLAGGNEQFF
CDR3 DNA: TGTGCCAGCAGGAGGAGACTAGCGGGAGGCAATGAGCAGTTCTTC
J gene: TRBJ2-1
D gene: TRBD2
V gene: TRBV7-7
clone size: NA

CDR3 protein: CASSLRRGTEAFF
CDR3 DNA: TGTGCCAGCAGCCTACGAAGGGGAACTGAAGCTTTCTTT
J gene: TRBJ1-1
D gene: NA
V gene: TRBV7-8
clone size: NA

CDR3 protein: CASSSTGGYGYTF
CDR3 DNA: TGTGCCAGCAGCTCGACAGGGGGCTATGGCTACACCTTC
J gene: TRBJ1-2
D gene: TRBD1
V gene: TRBV5-4
clone size: NA

CDR3 protein: CASSRNGDTQYF
CDR3 DNA: TGTGCCAGCAGCCGGAACGGGGATACGCAGTATTTT
J gene: TRBJ2-3
D gene: NA
V gene: TRBV11-1
clone size: NA

CDR3 protein: CSVGTTTYEQYF
CDR3 DNA: TGCAGCGTCGGGACTACCACCTACGAGCAGTACTTC
J gene: TRBJ2-7
D gene: TRBD2
V gene: TRBV29-1
clone size: NA

CDR3 protein: CASSQGPGGGNQPQHF
CDR3 DNA: TGTGCCAGCAGCCAAGGCCCAGGGGGCGGTAATCAGCCCCAGCATTTT
J gene: TRBJ1-5
D gene: TRBD1
V gene: TRBV3-1/TRBV3-2
clone size: NA

CDR3 protein: CASSLGLAGVNEQFF
CDR3 DNA: TGTGCCAGCAGCTTAGGATTAGCGGGGGTCAATGAGCAGTTCTTC
J gene: TRBJ2-1
D gene: TRBD2
V gene: TRBV13
clone size: NA

CDR3 protein: CASSLYGQGSSYNSPLHF
CDR3 DNA: TGTGCCAGCAGCTTATATGGACAGGGGTCATCCTATAATTCACCCCTCCACTTT
J gene: TRBJ1-6
D gene: TRBD1
V gene: TRBV7-3
clone size: NA

CDR3 protein: CASSVSTGTPNTGELFF
CDR3 DNA: TGTGCCAGCAGCGTCTCGACCGGGACACCGAACACCGGGGAGCTGTTTTTT
J gene: TRBJ2-2
D gene: NA
V gene: TRBV9
clone size: NA

CDR3 protein: CASSGAGGPHEQYF
CDR3 DNA: TGTGCCAGCAGTGGGGCGGGGGGGCCCCACGAGCAGTACTTC
J gene: TRBJ2-7
D gene: TRBD2
V gene: TRBV27
clone size: NA

CDR3 protein: CASSLGGLNEKLFF
CDR3 DNA: TGTGCCAGCAGCTTGGGGGGGCTTAATGAAAAACTGTTTTTT
J gene: TRBJ1-4
D gene: NA
V gene: TRBV5-8
clone size: NA

CDR3 protein: CASRWGQGASETQYF
CDR3 DNA: TGTGCCAGCCGTTGGGGGCAGGGGGCGTCAGAGACCCAGTACTTC
J gene: TRBJ2-5
D gene: TRBD1
V gene: TRBV6-5
clone size: NA

CDR3 protein: CASSPTGGTQYF
CDR3 DNA: TGTGCCAGCAGCCCGACAGGGGGTACGCAGTATTTT
J gene: TRBJ2-3
D gene: TRBD1
V gene: TRBV9
clone size: NA

CDR3 protein: CASSQEGGPAYEQYF
CDR3 DNA: TGTGCCAGCAGCCAAGAAGGGGGTCCAGCCTACGAGCAGTACTTC
J gene: TRBJ2-7
D gene: NA
V gene: TRBV4-2
clone size: NA

CDR3 protein: CASTPKLSSTDTQYF
CDR3 DNA: TGTGCCAGCACCCCCAAACTCTCTAGCACAGATACGCAGTATTTT
J gene: TRBJ2-3
D gene: NA
V gene: TRBV7-9
clone size: NA

CDR3 protein: CASRLSLDDTQYF
CDR3 DNA: TGTGCAAGTCGCTTAAGTCTAGATGATACGCAGTATTTT
J gene: TRBJ2-3
D gene: NA
V gene: TRBV12-2
clone size: NA

CDR3 protein: CASSPPGLAGGRWETQYF
CDR3 DNA: TGTGCCAGCAGTCCTCCGGGACTAGCGGGAGGAAGGTGGGAGACCCAGTACTTC
J gene: TRBJ2-5
D gene: TRBD2
V gene: TRBV28
clone size: NA

CDR3 protein: CASSIVEVSGRRYNEQFF
CDR3 DNA: TGTGCCAGTAGTATAGTGGAAGTTAGCGGGAGGAGGTACAATGAGCAGTTCTTC
J gene: TRBJ2-1
D gene: TRBD2
V gene: TRBV19
clone size: NA

CDR3 protein: CASSSGQVGNQPQHF
CDR3 DNA: TGTGCCAGCAGTTCGGGACAGGTTGGCAATCAGCCCCAGCATTTT
J gene: TRBJ1-5
D gene: TRBD1
V gene: TRBV28
clone size: NA

CDR3 protein: CASSFLAGSSYNEQFF
CDR3 DNA: TGTGCCAGCAGTTTCCTAGCGGGAAGCTCCTACAATGAGCAGTTCTTC
J gene: TRBJ2-1
D gene: TRBD2
V gene: TRBV6-5
clone size: NA

CDR3 protein: CATSPRDIATGELFF
CDR3 DNA: TGTGCCACCAGCCCCCGGGACATAGCTACCGGGGAGCTGTTTTTT
J gene: TRBJ2-2
D gene: NA
V gene: TRBV24-1
clone size: NA

CDR3 protein: CASSQDSNQPQHF
CDR3 DNA: TGTGCCAGCAGCCAGGATAGCAATCAGCCCCAGCATTTT
J gene: TRBJ1-5
D gene: NA
V gene: TRBV7-9
clone size: NA

CDR3 protein: CASSLRTVPYEQYF
CDR3 DNA: TGTGCCAGCTCACTAAGGACAGTTCCCTACGAGCAGTACTTC
J gene: TRBJ2-7
D gene: NA
V gene: TRBV18
clone size: NA

CDR3 protein: CASRRQGNSPLHF
CDR3 DNA: TGTGCCAGCAGAAGACAGGGAAATTCACCCCTCCACTTT
J gene: TRBJ1-6
D gene: TRBD1
V gene: TRBV6-5
clone size: NA

CDR3 protein: CASSIERSGGYNEQFF
CDR3 DNA: TGTGCCAGTAGTATAGAAAGGAGCGGGGGGTACAATGAGCAGTTCTTC
J gene: TRBJ2-1
D gene: TRBD2
V gene: TRBV19
clone size: once

CDR3 protein: CASSQDPPGQGDSGGALETQYF
CDR3 DNA: TGCGCCAGCAGCCAAGATCCCCCAGGGCAAGGGGATAGCGGGGGGGCGTTAGAGACCCAGTACTTC
J gene: TRBJ2-5
D gene: TRBD2
V gene: TRBV4-3
clone size: NA

CDR3 protein: CASSLSDFSNTEAFF
CDR3 DNA: TGCGCCAGCAGCTTGTCAGATTTTAGCAACACTGAAGCTTTCTTT
J gene: TRBJ1-1
D gene: NA
V gene: TRBV5-1
clone size: NA

CDR3 protein: CASSVEPGTDQPQHF
CDR3 DNA: TGTGCCAGCAGCGTAGAGCCAGGGACAGATCAGCCCCAGCATTTT
J gene: TRBJ1-5
D gene: TRBD1
V gene: TRBV9
clone size: NA

CDR3 protein: CASSMGGQGARQPQHF
CDR3 DNA: TGTGCCAGCAGCATGGGGGGACAGGGGGCCAGGCAGCCCCAGCATTTT
J gene: TRBJ1-5
D gene: TRBD1
V gene: TRBV5-4
clone size: NA

CDR3 protein: CASQVGERVQPQHF
CDR3 DNA: TGTGCCAGCCAGGTCGGGGAGCGGGTTCAGCCCCAGCATTTT
J gene: TRBJ1-5
D gene: NA
V gene: TRBV28
clone size: NA

CDR3 protein: CSASEQGGEKLFF
CDR3 DNA: TGCAGTGCTAGTGAACAGGGTGGGGAAAAACTGTTTTTT
J gene: TRBJ1-4
D gene: NA
V gene: TRBV20-1
clone size: once

CDR3 protein: CASSSTGGNEQFF
CDR3 DNA: TGTGCCAGCAGTTCGACAGGGGGCAATGAGCAGTTCTTC
J gene: TRBJ2-1
D gene: TRBD1
V gene: TRBV6-2/TRBV6-3
clone size: NA

CDR3 protein: CASSSTPQEGRGEQFF
CDR3 DNA: TGTGCCAGCAGCTCAACCCCACAAGAGGGCAGGGGTGAGCAGTTCTTC
J gene: TRBJ2-1
D gene: NA
V gene: TRBV7-8
clone size: NA

CDR3 protein: CASSLRLAGWGTDTQYF
CDR3 DNA: TGTGCCAGCAGCCTCCGACTAGCGGGATGGGGCACAGATACGCAGTATTTT
J gene: TRBJ2-3
D gene: TRBD2
V gene: TRBV13
clone size: NA

CDR3 protein: CASSLAPGTGGNEQFF
CDR3 DNA: TGTGCCAGCAGTTTAGCCCCCGGGACAGGGGGCAATGAGCAGTTCTTC
J gene: TRBJ2-1
D gene: TRBD1
V gene: TRBV27
clone size: once